This TCR beta chain was found in a study of OX40 agonist ivuxolimab in advanced cancers. Regarding the study as a whole: CD4+ and CD8+ blood T cells expanded clonally by week 6 at 0.1 to 3.0 mg/kg.

Measured with immunoSEQ multiplex PCR; TCRdb has only the in-frame clones, and not every one. The table lists around 110,000 clones, 85% to 95% of them singletons, with approximately 0.15% in the top ten. Details on this clone: Its antigen is not known.

The CDR3 covers 16 residues. J was trimmed by 3 bases and V by 0 bases; bases with no gene match: 4. Germline-derived CDR1 and CDR2 are SGHNT and YYREEE (reference sequence). This chain uses TRBV5-4 with TRBJ2-3; 10 bases are a match to TRBD2. The material was CD4+ or CD8+ T cells sorted from blood, obtained in a trial of the OX40 agonist ivuxolimab. This clonotype originated in an adult with an advanced solid tumor such as melanoma, head and neck, liver or kidney cancer. CDR3 in DNA: TGTGCCAGCAGCTTGGCCCCTAGCGGGAGAACAGATACGCAGTATTTT. Protein product: CASSLAPSGRTDTQYF.